Included here is one T cell receptor (beta chain) sequence, with context. No cognate antigen has been identified for it. The record has no base qualities; no much larger clone is one base away. Including cysteine and phenylalanine, the CDR3 has 14 amino acids. The kept DNA is CDR3 alone, 42 bases in frame from the first base. V and J are truncated by 9 bases and 5 bases respectively, leaving an intervening sequence of 17 bases. According to the germline V gene, CDR1 reads SNHLY and CDR2 reads FYNNEI. This sample was included in a study of spatial heterogeneity in lung cancer (dated by TCRdb to between 2017 and 2020). Notes on the research overall: Samples were obtained from about 75 patients with early-stage, untreated non-small cell lung cancer from the lung TRACERx cohort. Follow-up PBMC samples were sequenced whenever the samples were available, and the median time to follow-up was approximately 24 months after resection. Beta-chain transcripts were consistently detected in greater numbers than alpha-chain transcripts, which likely reflected higher beta-chain transcript abundance. In the raw uncorrected reads, each unique combination of TCR and UMI appeared more than ten times on average. In non-small cell lung cancer, the study quantitatively compared TCR alpha and beta repertoires across several tumor regions, matched nontumor lung, and blood. Nonsynonymous mutation counts, determined by whole-exome sequencing of tumor tissue, were related to features of the TCR repertoire. Both alpha and beta chains were TCR-sequenced in 200 to 250 tumor regions, under 80 matched nontumor lung samples and roughly 54 PBMC samples obtained at surgery. What the research found in general, with its limitations: Confirming at a functional level the hypothesis that regional TCRs recognize regional mutations was considered to require additional single-cell paired TCR alpha and beta sequencing. Comparisons of baseline and follow-up blood repertoires included only approximately 15 patients. Ubiquitous expanded tumor TCRs were detected in blood more often at tumor resection than at routine follow-up.

Library creation used 5' RACE. Sequencing was performed on a NextSeq 500. To allow correction of PCR and sequencing errors, the TCR library protocol tagged every TCR cDNA molecule with a unique molecular identifier. The authors processed their data as follows. TCR identification, UMI-based error correction and CDR3 extraction were all carried out with Decombinator tools. Expanded TCRs were defined as those above a frequency of 2 per 1,000, corresponding to the top 1% of the tumor frequency distribution. Each repertoire was subsampled 100 times to 5,000 TCRs, after which Renyi diversity was computed with the R vegan package. CDR3 similarity networks were built from amino acid triplet string-kernel similarity, with CDR3s being connected when pairwise similarity was above 0.82. The public reads were run again by TCRdb, first through fastp at Q25 and then through MiXCR, and only productive beta chains were kept. CDR3 protein duplicates are merged, each entry listing the most common genes and DNA. The V and J calls come from TCRdb's annotation, not from the publication. Across this sample there are around 110,000 distinct CDR3 sequences, with 9% to 15% seen only once. Of the sample, roughly 17% is held by the ten largest clones.

In the paper's terms, the time point label means: blood at routine non-recurrence follow-up after resection. Without any cell sorting, TCR sequencing was performed on whole RNA extracted either from tumor and nontumor lung tissue or from cryopreserved PBMC samples. Patients were selected for TCR sequencing only if sufficient RNA was available from at least two tumor regions. The chain is made from TRBV2 and TRBJ1-5; the D gene is not confidently resolved. The specimen was PBMCs, collected at follow-up. This sequence was found in a male donor with early-stage non-small cell lung cancer. The DNA sequence follows: TGTGCCAGTGAGTACCGGAGTTCGTATCAGCCCCAGCATTTT. Its coded protein is CASEYRSSYQPQHF.